A single TCR beta chain is shown here with its context. There is no known antigen for this receptor. Base qualities are missing; no much larger clone stands one base away. A total of some 30 patients with locally advanced or metastatic urothelial carcinoma, treated at Memorial Sloan Kettering on a trial protocol, made up the cohort. Peripheral blood mononuclear cells were collected pretreatment and during treatment, with between 1 and 8 total time points obtained per patient. The Qiagen DNeasy Blood extraction kit was used to purify genomic DNA from total PBMCs and tumor samples. Collected pretreatment and during treatment, PBMCs were isolated and stored as previously described. These data come from a study of PD-L1 blockade in urothelial cancer (dated by TCRdb to between 2016 and 2019). Broadly, across the study: All patients started therapy in about 2014 and received atezolizumab 1,200 mg intravenously every 3 weeks. About 90% of the roughly 30 patients were identified as males with urothelial cancer of bladder origin, and a prior smoking history was reported by 18 of 29 patients. An ECOG performance status of 0 or 1 was recorded for the patients, and 0 to 3 prior chemotherapy regimens had been received by the patients. Blood samples were analyzed at two time points: 3 weeks after treatment start (second dose) and 6 weeks after treatment start. Blood samples yielded a median of about 150,000 T cells and tens of thousands of unique TCRs, with median clonality roughly 0.085. The study, an exploratory multi-omic analysis, examined somatic, immune and clinical correlates of response to PD-L1 blockade with atezolizumab in urothelial cancer. Pretreatment tumor samples, along with matched peripheral blood serially collected before and after atezolizumab treatment, were subjected to TCR sequencing. Progression-free survival longer than 6 months counted as durable clinical benefit, and TCR features were additionally tested against both progression-free and overall survival. Whole exome sequencing and RNA sequencing of pretreatment tumors were performed alongside TCR sequencing in the same patients. Under ten patients achieved durable clinical benefit and about 22 did not. Pretreatment blood TCR-seq was available for 27 to 30 patients, at least one posttreatment blood collection was obtained for around 25 patients, and tumor TCR-seq was available for around 25 patients.

Synthetic TCR analog templates were spiked into each PCR to estimate absolute template abundance from read counts. The immunoSEQ assay was used to amplify TCRbeta CDR3 regions from genomic DNA with bias-controlled V and J gene primers. Sequencing of rearranged TCRbeta segments was done at approximately 20X coverage. On the study's bioinformatics: Clustering was used to correct sequencing errors, and CDR3s were annotated against IMGT to assign V, D and J genes. Only productive TCRbeta rearrangements were used in downstream analyses, excluding out-of-frame or stop-codon sequences. Clonality was computed as one minus Shannon entropy normalized by the log of the number of unique productive sequences. Clones differing between time points or between blood and tumor were identified by Fisher's exact test with Benjamini-Hochberg correction at adjusted p below 0.01. TCRdb's version of the immuneACCESS table is confined to in-frame rearrangements and falls short of the full clone set. An unresolved V gene accounts for under half of the shortfall where checked; the remainder is of unknown origin. V and J calls and clone size follow that table, whereas D and trimming were derived from the DNA. This sample comprises approximately 50,000 clones, roughly nine tenths of them detected only once. The ten largest clones take up 6.5% to 8% of the sample.

Overall results and qualifications from the work: A pretreatment peripheral blood TCR clonality below the median was linked to improved progression-free and overall survival. At 3 weeks after the start of treatment, tumor-associated TCR clones in peripheral blood had expanded more in patients with durable benefit (n of about 20, p = 0.022). Because of the small sample size (n ≈ 29) and the many exploratory analyses performed, the results are intended to be regarded as hypothesis-generating.

The germline V gene provides CDR1 SGHTS and CDR2 YDEGEE. The CDR3 has 14 amino acids, counting the end cysteine and phenylalanine. CDR3 DNA is the only sequence kept; it has 42 bases, read in frame from the first base. V is reduced by 0 bases and J by 4 bases, leaving a spacing of 9 bases between them. Recombination joined TRBV5-8 with TRBJ2-3; the D region possibly corresponds to TRBD1 (6 bases align). The sequencing used PBMCs, collected around atezolizumab (anti-PD-L1) treatment. The origin of this receptor is a man aged 55-75 years with urothelial cancer. Here is the DNA: TGTGCCAGCAGCTTGGGACAGGCTGCAGATACGCAGTATTTT. It encodes CASSLGQAADTQYF.